This T cell receptor beta chain comes out of a study of T-cell memory formation after mild COVID-19. A note on this clonotype: Its antigen is unknown.

This CDR3 region has 16 residues. CDR1 KGHDR and CDR2 SFDVKD come from the germline V gene. V was pared by 4 bases and J by 6 bases, with 5 bases of the junction left unmatched. Study findings and constraints: Contracting CD4+ clones sat mainly in CM and EM; CD8+ in EMRA.

It was 5'RACE with constant-segment primers that produced the TCR alpha and TCR beta cDNA libraries, which carried sample barcodes and UMIs. TCRdb re-derived calls from the 5' RACE reads in MiXCR, one entry per CDR3 protein. The table shows fewer than 450,000 distinct CDR3 sequences, with more than 20% occurring only once. Input material: PBMCs or a T cell subset sorted from them (not recorded which). The chain couples TRBV24-1 to TRBJ2-1, with 13 bases aligning to TRBD2. This clonotype originated in an adult woman who had mild COVID-19 (a few samples of this study predate the infection). Cell type and time point are not known. The CDR3 nucleotides are TGTGCCACCAGTGACCGGGGACTAGCGGGGACCAATGAGCAGTTCTTC. Amino acids: CATSDRGLAGTNEQFF.